The 6 T cell receptor beta chains below all came from one sample that was sequenced in a study of blood T cells in healthy people across ages. The second PCR ran roughly 6 to 11 cycles with a sample-barcoded 5' primer and J-beta primers. From the 5' RACE reads, TCRdb called clonotypes with MiXCR, one entry per CDR3 protein. The sample holds 700,000 to 900,000 distinct CDR3 sequences; roughly 25% are singletons and the top ten take 2.5% to 3.5%. This same sample was also taken into another study, of T cells of mothers and their children.

The sample consisted of blood. These receptor sequences come from a boy aged 5 to 17 in good health.

This clonotype was seen many times. V gene TRBV4-1 combines with J gene TRBJ2-6, with D hard to call. CDR1 and CDR2 from the germline V gene are MGHRA and YSYEKL. The germline V and J ends were trimmed by 3 bases and 0 bases, with 6 bases remaining between them. This CDR3 is built from 15 residues. This CDR3 is CASSHLISGANVLTF. CDR3 coding DNA: TGCGCCAGCAGCCATCTGATCTCTGGGGCCAACGTCCTGACTTTC.

This clonotype was detected a few times. The chain couples TRBV5-1 to TRBJ1-2, with a possible D match to TRBD1 (5 bases). The CDR3 has 15 amino acids. Per germline, CDR1 SGHRS and CDR2 YFSETQ. Trimming took off 0 bases at V and 5 bases at J, with 14 bases between the two ends. In DNA form, the CDR3 reads TGCGCCAGCAGCTTGGCCGTGGGACCGGCTTATGGCTACACCTTC. It encodes CASSLAVGPAYGYTF.

The chain links TRBV6-1 to TRBJ2-1, with TRBD2 matching over 10 bases. The CDR3 is made up of 15 amino acids. The germline gives CDR1 MNHNS, CDR2 SASEGT. Germline trimming cut 5 bases from V and 9 bases from J; bases unmatched to any gene: 10. This CDR3 is CASSPPSGGRGEQFF. The DNA of the CDR3 is TGTGCCAGCAGTCCGCCTAGCGGGGGCAGGGGTGAGCAGTTCTTC.

This clonotype was seen more than once but under ten times. This chain joins TRBV5-5 and TRBJ2-5; 12 bases are shared with TRBD1. The DNA end favors TRBJ2-7, so the J call may be wrong. This CDR3 has 16 residues. Germline lookup yields CDR1 SGHKS and CDR2 YYEKEE (reference sequence). Here the CDR3 DNA reads TGTGCCAGCAGCGTCCGGGACAGGGGGCTTGTCTACGAGCAGTACTTC. This sequence encodes CASSVRDRGLVYEQYF.

This clonotype was detected a few times. This chain uses TRBV7-9 with TRBJ2-1; 12 bases align to TRBD2. The end of the DNA aligns better with TRBJ2-5, so the J call may be wrong. The CDR3 has 15 residues. The germline CDR1 and CDR2 sequences are SEHNR and FQNEAQ (reference sequence). The CDR3 here is CASSIRLAGVETQYF. In nucleotides, the CDR3 is TGTGCCAGCAGCATCAGACTAGCGGGGGTTGAGACCCAGTACTTC.

In its sample, this clonotype was seen once. The chain couples TRBV5-5 to TRBJ2-7, with 10 positions matching TRBD1. The CDR3 has 16 amino acids. In germline, CDR1 is SGHKS, CDR2 YYEKEE (reference sequence). The ends lost 3 bases at V and 7 bases at J; junction bases unmatched: 13. The CDR3 DNA reads as TGTGCCAGCAGCTGGACAGGGGGTTTCGGTCTACCTGAGCAGTACTTC. Translated: CASSWTGGFGLPEQYF.